This paragraph covers one TCR beta chain sequence. Its target is not known. From the 5' RACE reads, TCRdb called clonotypes with MiXCR, one entry per CDR3 protein. The sample has 250,000 to 350,000 distinct CDR3 sequences, around 18% seen once. This sample is part of a study of CD8 T cells in ankylosing spondylitis. Trimming shortened V by 1 base and J by 1 base, and 4 bases separated the two germline ends. Germline V gives CDR1 MNHEY, CDR2 SMNVEV (reference sequence). The CDR3 sequence is 13 residues long. Study-level points and caveats: Blood of patients with ankylosing spondylitis appeared to be characterized by a TCR beta motif of several highly homologous variants.

The specimen sequenced was blood, either unsorted or a sorted T cell fraction (not recorded which). This chain uses TRBV27 with TRBJ1-1; D is ambiguous. This clonotype was obtained from a male donor with ankylosing spondylitis or in good health (not recorded which). The CDR3 DNA is TGTGCCAGCAGTTTATGGGCGAACACTGAAGCTTTCTTT. Its translation is CASSLWANTEAFF.